The source of this TCR beta chain is a study of cytomegalovirus exposure and HLA in healthy donors. Study-wide context: Earlier, 95 million to 130 million unique TCR beta sequences were recovered from 200 million or so T cells by an analysis. Study results and limitations: The classifier reportedly diagnosed cytomegalovirus status with high sensitivity and specificity. Presence/absence analyses rested on an assumption that sequencing depth was roughly uniform across donors. An analysis done earlier found most TCR beta V segments productive about 87% or about 30% of the time.

This clone was recorded many times. Its antigen is not known. Primers for the PCR totalled 60 Vbeta and 13 Jbeta. Data came from immunoSEQ multiplex PCR; TCRdb stores just in-frame clones and leaves some out. The table shows around 140,000 clones, with around 80% occurring only once. This clonotype was sampled from a female donor in good health and CMV-seronegative. Material: PBMCs.

The CDR3 region is CASSQEDYYNEQFF. CDR3 nucleotide sequence: TGCGCCAGCAGCCAAGAGGACTATTACAATGAGCAGTTCTTC. The genes are TRBV4-1 and TRBJ2-1; tentatively, D is TRBD2 (6 bases). The CDR3 runs to 14 residues. Trimming stripped 0 bases from V and 4 bases from J, with 7 bases between. From germline, CDR1 is MGHRA and CDR2 YSYEKL.